One sample yielded the 27 T cell receptor beta chains listed below, sequenced in a study of shared clonotypes between healthy human individuals. Clones were read by immunoSEQ multiplex PCR, and TCRdb kept only the in-frame ones, dropping some. The sample lists more than 2 million clones, under 97% occurring once. Sequenced material: naive CD4+ T cells sorted from blood. Subset here: CD45RA+ positively selected. The receptors shown here come from a man between 18 and 29 years old in good health.

The rearrangement uses TRBV7-9 and TRBJ1-2; D unclear. Deletions cut 7 bases from V and 1 base from J, with 19 bases between. The CDR3 totals 16 residues. Germline CDR1 reads SEHNR; CDR2 reads FQNEAQ (reference sequence). The CDR3 region is CASTSFTTLINYGYTF. CDR3 DNA sequence: TGTGCCAGCACCTCTTTTACAACTCTGATTAACTATGGCTACACCTTC.

This chain uses TRBV12-5 with TRBJ2-1; D remains unclear. Germline CDR1 LGHNT, CDR2 FRNRAP. Trimming left V 0 bases short and J 7 bases short, with 7 bases between. There are 13 residues in the CDR3. In DNA, the CDR3 is TGTGCTAGTGGTTTGGTAGGTCAAAATGAGCAGTTCTTC. Its protein is CASGLVGQNEQFF.

The chain couples TRBV6-1 to TRBJ2-1; TRBD1 agrees at 8 bases. The germline V gene has CDR1 MNHNS and CDR2 SASEGT. CDR3 size: 12 residues. V lost 4 bases, J lost 10 bases, and 3 bases stayed unmatched. The CDR3 reads CASSGGTGEQFF. The CDR3 DNA follows: TGTGCCAGCAGTGGGGGGACAGGCGAGCAGTTCTTC.

The CDR3: CASSTGTATYEQYF. CDR3 bases: TGTGCCAGTAGTACCGGGACTGCCACCTACGAGCAGTACTTC. The gene calls are TRBV19 and TRBJ2-7; D perhaps matches TRBD2 (6 bases). The CDR3 loop spans 14 amino acids. The V end lost 4 bases, the J end lost 2 bases, and 12 bases lay between the germline ends. Germline assignment: CDR1 LNHDA and CDR2 SQIVND (reference sequence).

This chain connects TRBV7-9 to TRBJ1-1, with D hard to call. This CDR3 has 14 amino acids. Trimming shortened V by 1 base and J by 1 base, and 7 bases separated the two germline ends. Germline V gene sequence: CDR1 SEHNR, CDR2 FQNEAQ (reference sequence). The CDR3 nucleotides are TGTGCCAGCAGCTTAGGTCCGGGGAACACTGAAGCTTTCTTT. This sequence encodes CASSLGPGNTEAFF.

For this clone: Other DNA sequences in the sample encode the same CDR3. The rearrangement joins TRBV6-5 to TRBJ1-1; the D gene is possibly TRBD1 (6 bases). The CDR3 sequence is 12 residues long. V was pared by 6 bases and J by 5 bases, with 10 bases between. Per germline, CDR1 MNHEY and CDR2 SVGAGI. CDR3 DNA: TGTGCCAGCAGCTTACAGGGAACTGAAGCTTTCTTT. Its translation: CASSLQGTEAFF.

This clone was observed a single time. This chain uses TRBV4-3 with TRBJ1-5; D ambiguous. V shed 0 bases and J shed 0 bases, with 9 bases lying between them. Per the germline V gene, CDR1 is LGHNA and CDR2 is YSLEER. CDR3 length: 16 amino acids. In DNA form, the CDR3 reads TGCGCCAGCAGCCAAGAGGCGACGGATAGCAATCAGCCCCAGCATTTT. Translating gives CASSQEATDSNQPQHF.

The CDR3 is CATSRDDRKTYNEQFF. CDR3 DNA: TGTGCCACCAGCAGAGACGACAGGAAAACCTACAATGAGCAGTTCTTC. The chain is built from TRBV15 and TRBJ2-1, with D perhaps TRBD1 (6 bases). Deletions cut 0 bases from V and 2 bases from J, with 11 bases between. Germline loops: CDR1 LNHNV, CDR2 YYDKDF (reference sequence). This CDR3 comprises 16 residues.

This chain connects TRBV28 to TRBJ2-3, with 7 bases matching TRBD1. This CDR3 region has 14 residues. The trim removed 2 bases at V and 5 bases at J, leaving 4 bases unmatched. Germline CDR1 is MDHEN and CDR2 is SYDVKM. The CDR3 loop is CASSLGTDVDTQYF. The CDR3, as DNA: TGTGCCAGCAGTTTAGGGACAGATGTAGATACGCAGTATTTT.

The J gene is TRBJ2-7, the V gene TRBV7-9; 8 bases line up with TRBD2. V dropped 4 bases and J dropped 2; count of bases not matched to a gene: 7. This CDR3 is built from 15 residues. Germline values: CDR1 SEHNR, CDR2 FQNEAQ (reference sequence). The CDR3 protein is CASSSARAGAYEQYF. In DNA form, the CDR3 reads TGTGCCAGCAGCTCAGCCCGAGCGGGAGCCTACGAGCAGTACTTC.

The chain links TRBV6-6 to TRBJ1-2; tentative D call: TRBD1 (5 bases). This CDR3 has 15 amino acids. The V gene lost 4 bases and the J gene lost 4 bases, with 16 bases spanning the gap. Germline CDR1 MNHNY, CDR2 SVGAGI (reference sequence). The CDR3 DNA reads TGTGCCAGCAGTTCCCGGCAGGGTGTCTCCTATGGCTACACCTTC. Protein sequence: CASSSRQGVSYGYTF.

The V gene is TRBV11-3, the J gene TRBJ1-5; 9 bases are shared with TRBD1. CDR1 and CDR2 from the germline V gene are SGHNT and YENEEA. There are 14 residues in the CDR3. V lost 3 bases and J lost 7; bases outside the gene matches: 4. The CDR3 DNA reads as TGTGCCAGCAGCTTCGGACAGGGGCTGCAGCCCCAGCATTTT. It translates to CASSFGQGLQPQHF. The whole variable domain, remainder taken from reference TRBV11-3 and TRBJ1-5, is EAGVVQSPRYKIIEKKQPVAFWCNPISGHNTLYWYLQNLGQGPELLIRYENEEAVDDSQLPKDRFSAERLKGVDSTLKIQPAELGDSAVYLCASSFGQGLQPQHFGDGTRLSIL.

The chain combines TRBV5-6 with TRBJ2-3; no definite D call. Trimming cost V 3 bases and J 4 bases, with 15 bases left between them. The CDR3 runs 15 residues. Germline CDR1 and CDR2: SGHDT and YYEEEE. The CDR3 protein is CASSSDPDSPDTQYF. The CDR3 DNA sequence: TGTGCCAGCAGCTCCGACCCCGATTCACCAGATACGCAGTATTTT.

This rearrangement joins TRBV5-4 to TRBJ2-2, with 12 bases identical to TRBD2. With V trimmed by 4 bases and J by 3 bases, 4 bases remained unmatched. CDR3 length: 16 residues. Germline CDR1 reads SGHNT; CDR2 reads YYREEE (reference sequence). CDR3: CASSKLAGGDTGELFF. The CDR3 DNA is TGTGCCAGCAGCAAACTAGCGGGAGGAGACACCGGGGAGCTGTTTTTT.

The CDR3 region has the DNA TGTGCCAGCAGCTTGGGACTAGCGGGGTCGACTCAATACGAGCAGTACTTC. Translated: CASSLGLAGSTQYEQYF. The rearrangement joins TRBV13 to TRBJ2-7, with 13 bases that match TRBD2. Germline values: CDR1 PRHDT, CDR2 FYEKMQ (reference sequence). Trimming took 3 bases from V and 4 from J; bases not matched to a gene: 9. The CDR3 has 17 amino acids.

The chain carries TRBV19 and TRBJ2-7; 8 nucleotides align to TRBD2. Germline CDR1 reads LNHDA; CDR2 reads SQIVND (reference sequence). This CDR3 has 13 amino acids. The V and J ends lost 8 bases and 2 bases, in that order; junction bases with no gene match: 5. The CDR3 sequence: CASGAGAPYEQYF. The CDR3 DNA reads TGTGCCAGTGGAGCGGGAGCGCCCTACGAGCAGTACTTC.

About this clone itself: Other DNA sequences within the sample encode an identical CDR3. The rearrangement joins TRBV18 to TRBJ2-3; TRBD1 aligns across 10 bases. Germline trimming cut 3 bases from V and 0 bases from J; bases unmatched to any gene: 0. The CDR3 loop spans 15 amino acids. Germline V gene sequence: CDR1 KGHSH, CDR2 LQKENI. CDR3 region: CASSPGQGSTDTQYF. DNA of the CDR3: TGTGCCAGCTCACCGGGACAGGGGAGCACAGATACGCAGTATTTT.

The chain couples TRBV2 to TRBJ1-1, with D possibly matching TRBD1 (5 bases). Trimming took 4 bases from V and 1 from J, leaving 10 bases between them. The CDR3 contains 14 residues. Germline values: CDR1 SNHLY, CDR2 FYNNEI. The CDR3 loop is CASSAGTWNTEAFF. The CDR3 nucleotides read TGTGCCAGCAGTGCCGGGACCTGGAACACTGAAGCTTTCTTT.

V and J are TRBV6-6 and TRBJ1-2, with D possibly matching TRBD1 (6 bases). Between the trimmed V and J ends, which lost 1 base and 8 bases, there was a span of 8 bases. Germline V CDR1 and CDR2: MNHNY, SVGAGI (reference sequence). The CDR3 extends over 12 amino acids. CDR3 coding DNA: TGTGCCAGCAGTTACTTGGGGGGCGGCTACACCTTC. Its protein product is CASSYLGGGYTF.

This chain connects TRBV7-8 to TRBJ2-7; 7 bases map to TRBD1. Germline V lookup: CDR1 SGHVS, CDR2 FQNEAQ. The CDR3 is made up of 14 amino acids. With 5 bases clipped from V and 2 bases from J, the junction kept 6 bases outside the gene matches. In DNA, the CDR3 is TGTGCCAGCAGCGCCGGGACAGCTACCTACGAGCAGTACTTC. It translates to CASSAGTATYEQYF.

This chain uses TRBV15 with TRBJ1-2; 7 bases match TRBD1. Germline CDR1 and CDR2: LNHNV and YYDKDF (reference sequence). CDR3 length: 14 residues. Trimming removed 0 bases from V and 10 bases from J; junction bases left unmatched: 8. Here the CDR3 DNA reads TGTGCCACCAGCAGAGAGGGACAGAATAGGCCCTACACCTTC. It translates to CATSREGQNRPYTF.

This chain links TRBV7-8 with TRBJ2-7; 8 bases fit TRBD2. V lost 6 bases, J lost 5 bases, and 9 bases stayed unmatched. CDR1 SGHVS and CDR2 FQNEAQ come from the germline V gene. The CDR3 is 14 amino acids. CDR3 DNA sequence: TGTGCCAGCAGGGAGAGCGGGAGTGGCAACGAGCAGTACTTC. Translated: CASRESGSGNEQYF.

The CDR3 protein is CASSFEGTEAFF. In nucleotides, the CDR3 is TGCGCCAGCAGCTTCGAGGGTACTGAAGCTTTCTTT. The chain combines TRBV5-1 with TRBJ1-1; the D is unclear. V lost 2 bases and J 5 bases, leaving 7 bases between the germline ends. This CDR3 has 12 residues. Per germline, CDR1 SGHRS and CDR2 YFSETQ.

The rearrangement links TRBV7-2 to TRBJ2-1; D may be TRBD1 or TRBD2 (6 bases each). CDR3 length equals 16 residues. Deletions cut 5 bases from V and 12 bases from J, with 26 bases between. Germline V gene data show CDR1 as SGHTA and CDR2 as FQGNSA. The CDR3 DNA sequence: TGTGCCAGCAGCCTTCGGGGGCTGGGGCGGGATCAGTGGCAGTTCTTC. This gives the protein CASSLRGLGRDQWQFF.

The chain employs TRBV4-3 and TRBJ2-1; 7 bases map to TRBD1. The V and J ends lost 4 bases and 2 bases, in that order; junction bases with no gene match: 2. The germline gives CDR1 LGHNA, CDR2 YSLEER. The CDR3 contains 14 residues. DNA for the CDR3: TGCGCCAGCAGCCGAGGGACAGCCTACAATGAGCAGTTCTTC. As protein: CASSRGTAYNEQFF.

J is TRBJ2-1 and V is TRBV7-2; the D is unclear. Per germline, CDR1 SGHTA and CDR2 FQGNSA. The CDR3 totals 13 residues. Trimming took 7 bases from V and 10 from J, leaving 17 bases between them. For the CDR3, the DNA is TGTGCCAGCACCTCCCTTCAGCCCGGCGAGCAGTTCTTC. Translating gives CASTSLQPGEQFF.

This sequence joins TRBV28 and TRBJ2-7; TRBD1 agrees at 7 bases. V lost 6 bases and J lost 2; bases outside the gene matches: 7. The V gene's germline CDR1 is MDHEN and CDR2 SYDVKM. This CDR3 spans 14 amino acids. CDR3: CASSRERGPYEQYF. The DNA of the CDR3 is TGTGCCAGCAGCCGAGAGAGGGGGCCCTACGAGCAGTACTTC.